The 19 T cell receptor beta chains below all came from one sample that was sequenced in a study of T cell repertoires in cytomegalovirus infection. TCRdb reprocessed the reads with MiXCR, giving one entry per CDR3 protein. The sample shows roughly 180,000 distinct CDR3 sequences, roughly 28% of them seen only once. Specimen: PBMCs. The receptor source for this set is a human donor in good health (CMV status not recorded). Some clones in this sample may be carry-over from other donors' samples.

This clonotype has more than one count but fewer than ten. This chain uses TRBV6-4 with TRBJ2-2; D ambiguous. Trimming stripped 5 bases from V and 0 bases from J, with 4 bases between. This CDR3 region has 13 residues. Germline V lookup: CDR1 MRHNA, CDR2 SNTAGT. CDR3 DNA: TGTGCCAGCAGTTCAGCGAACACCGGGGAGCTGTTTTTT. Protein sequence: CASSSANTGELFF.

This clonotype was counted many times. At one end, the junction sequence differs from germline, possibly due to a read error. V and J are TRBV7-3 and TRBJ1-1; TRBD1 aligns across 9 bases. In germline, CDR1 is SGHTA, CDR2 FQGTGA. The CDR3 is made up of 15 amino acids. CDR3 DNA: TGTGCCAGCAGCCCTACCGGGACAGGGAACGCTGAAGCTTTCTTT. Amino acid sequence: CASSPTGTGNAEAFF.

The rearrangement uses TRBV7-6 and TRBJ1-1; tentatively, D is TRBD1 (5 bases). This CDR3 spans 14 amino acids. Germline CDR1 SGHVS, CDR2 FNYEAQ. Trimming took 0 bases from V and 11 from J, leaving 16 bases between them. The CDR3 DNA reads as TGTGCCAGCAGCTTAGCTTCGGAAGGGGTTGGGGCTTTCTTT. Its protein is CASSLASEGVGAFF.

The chain carries TRBV29-1 and TRBJ1-1; no clear D gene. Germline V gene data show CDR1 as SQVTM and CDR2 as ANQGSEA. The V gene lost 3 bases and the J gene lost 3 bases, with 5 bases spanning the gap. The CDR3 totals 11 residues. The CDR3 sequence is CSVEGHTEAFF. The CDR3 coding sequence is TGCAGCGTTGAGGGTCACACTGAAGCTTTCTTT.

This clonotype has more than one count but fewer than ten. The V gene is TRBV30, the J gene TRBJ1-6, with 10 nucleotides matching TRBD1. The V gene's germline CDR1 is GTSNPN and CDR2 SVGIG (reference sequence). The CDR3 is 14 residues long. V dropped 7 bases and J dropped 7; count of bases not matched to a gene: 7. The CDR3 region is CASMGQGMNSPLHF. The CDR3, as DNA: TGTGCCTCCATGGGACAGGGGATGAATTCACCCCTCCACTTT.

This clonotype has a single count. This sequence joins TRBV3-1 and TRBJ2-7; no clear D. Trimming removed 8 bases from V and 3 bases from J, with 8 bases in between. The V gene's germline CDR1 is LGHDT and CDR2 YNNKEL (reference sequence). This CDR3 is built from 11 residues. In DNA form, the CDR3 reads TGTGCCAGCGGCGCCTACTACGAGCAGTACTTC. Its translation: CASGAYYEQYF.

This clonotype was seen a few times. V usage is TRBV2 and J usage is TRBJ2-5, with 7 bases identical to TRBD1. The V gene end was trimmed by 5 bases and the J gene end by 5 bases; junction bases not matched to a gene: 8. The CDR3 sequence is 14 residues long. CDR1 SNHLY and CDR2 FYNNEI come from the germline V gene. CDR3 loop: CASSTGQLGETQYF. The CDR3 region has the DNA TGTGCCAGCAGTACGGGACAGCTGGGGGAGACCCAGTACTTC.

This clonotype was detected only a few times. CDR3 loop: CASSQVTELNSPLHF. The CDR3 DNA reads as TGCGCCAGCAGCCAAGTAACCGAACTCAATTCACCCCTCCACTTT. This rearrangement joins TRBV4-1 to TRBJ1-6; D unresolved. The CDR3 is 15 residues long. Germline-derived CDR1 and CDR2 are MGHRA and YSYEKL. Trimming removed 1 base from V and 7 bases from J, with 11 bases in between.

This clonotype was seen only a few times. The chain employs TRBV4-2 and TRBJ2-2; D perhaps matches TRBD2 (5 bases). The CDR3 spans 14 residues. With 5 bases removed from V and 5 bases from J, the gap between germline ends came to 12 bases. Germline V CDR1 and CDR2: LGHNA, YNFKEQ. The DNA of the CDR3 is TGTGCCAGCAGCTTGGAGCGGAGAACCGGGGAGCTGTTTTTT. It translates to CASSLERRTGELFF.

This clonotype was seen only a few times. This chain links TRBV24-1 with TRBJ2-5; D gene uncertain. The V and J ends lost 6 bases and 2 bases respectively, with 15 bases between them. The CDR3 is made up of 15 amino acids. CDR1 KGHDR and CDR2 SFDVKD come from the germline V gene. The CDR3 sequence is CATSNAADIQETQYF. CDR3 nucleotide sequence: TGTGCCACCAGTAATGCAGCAGACATACAAGAGACCCAGTACTTC.

This clonotype was seen ten or more times. This sequence joins TRBV7-9 and TRBJ1-1; TRBD1 might be the D (6 bases). The germline V gene encodes CDR1 SEHNR and CDR2 FQNEAQ (reference sequence). V gave up 5 bases and J gave up 4 bases, with 14 bases separating them. The CDR3 extends over 14 amino acids. The chain's CDR3 is CASSVLQGRTEAFF. The CDR3 coding sequence is TGTGCCAGCAGCGTCCTACAGGGTCGCACTGAAGCTTTCTTT.

J is TRBJ1-3 and V is TRBV7-8; tentatively, D is TRBD1 (6 bases). This CDR3 has 17 amino acids. Germline V gives CDR1 SGHVS, CDR2 FQNEAQ. V was pared by 0 bases and J by 0 bases, with 12 bases between. The CDR3 loop is CASSLAGGGTSGNTIYF. CDR3 bases: TGTGCCAGCAGCTTAGCAGGAGGGGGTACCTCTGGAAACACCATATATTTT.

This clonotype has a count of ten or more. The chain couples TRBV7-3 to TRBJ1-1, with D tentatively TRBD1 (5 bases). Germline loops: CDR1 SGHTA, CDR2 FQGTGA. The CDR3 has 15 amino acids. The V and J ends lost 5 bases and 0 bases respectively, with 13 bases between them. CDR3 sequence reads: CASSPTGVMNTEAFF. CDR3 nucleotides: TGTGCCAGCAGCCCTACAGGCGTCATGAACACTGAAGCTTTCTTT.

The J gene is TRBJ1-1, the V gene TRBV7-2; 7 nucleotides agree with TRBD1. Looked up from germline, CDR1 is SGHTA and CDR2 is FQGNSA. CDR3 length: 18 residues. Trimming removed 4 bases from V and 4 bases from J; junction bases left unmatched: 18. The CDR3 loop is CASSSMGPDRVVITEAFF. In DNA, the CDR3 is TGTGCCAGCAGCTCAATGGGACCTGACAGGGTGGTTATCACTGAAGCTTTCTTT. Drawing the rest from reference TRBV7-2 and TRBJ1-1, the complete variable domain is GAGVSQSPSNKVTEKGKDVELRCDPISGHTALYWYRQSLGQGLEFLIYFQGNSAPDKSGLPSDRFSAERTGGSVSTLTIQRTQQEDSAVYLCASSSMGPDRVVITEAFFGQGTRLTVV.

The V gene is TRBV7-2, the J gene TRBJ2-6; D is perhaps TRBD1 (6 bases). Between the trimmed V and J ends, which lost 4 bases and 3 bases, there was a span of 10 bases. Germline V CDR1 and CDR2: SGHTA, FQGNSA. The CDR3 extends over 15 amino acids. In DNA, the CDR3 is TGTGCCAGCAGCTCAACAGGGAATGGGGCCAACGTCCTGACTTTC. Amino acid sequence: CASSSTGNGANVLTF.

This clonotype was observed a handful of times. The V and J genes are TRBV29-1 and TRBJ1-1; D is unclear. This CDR3 has 13 residues. The V gene lost 3 bases and the J gene lost 0 bases, with 8 bases spanning the gap. The germline V gene has CDR1 SQVTM and CDR2 ANQGSEA. CDR3 nucleotide sequence: TGCAGCGTTGACAGGAGTATGAACACTGAAGCTTTCTTT. This codes for CSVDRSMNTEAFF.

This clonotype was detected only a few times. The V gene is TRBV6-5, the J gene TRBJ1-2; unclear D gene. The V and J ends lost 3 bases and 4 bases respectively, with 9 bases between them. The length of the CDR3 is 13 residues. Per germline, CDR1 MNHEY and CDR2 SVGAGI. CDR3 DNA sequence: TGTGCCAGCAGTTATGACACAAGCTATGGCTACACCTTC. It is translated as CASSYDTSYGYTF.

This clonotype was observed a few times. V is TRBV6-1 and J is TRBJ1-5; 8 bases map to TRBD1. J gave up 3 bases and V 6 bases, and 4 bases lay outside the gene matches. This CDR3 comprises 14 residues. The germline V gene encodes CDR1 MNHNS and CDR2 SASEGT. The CDR3 coding sequence is TGTGCCAGCAGGCGGACAGGGCCCAATCAGCCCCAGCATTTT. Protein product: CASRRTGPNQPQHF.

There are a few counts of this clonotype. This chain connects TRBV7-9 to TRBJ1-5; D gene uncertain. Germline values: CDR1 SEHNR, CDR2 FQNEAQ (reference sequence). This CDR3 region has 14 residues. V lost 3 bases and J lost 4, with 10 bases in between. In DNA form, the CDR3 reads TGTGCCAGCAGCTTGGGGTCGGGGAATCAGCCCCAGCATTTT. It yields the protein CASSLGSGNQPQHF.